One sample yielded the 4 T cell receptor beta chains listed below, sequenced in a study of CD8 T cells in ankylosing spondylitis. One entry per CDR3 protein, called by TCRdb with MiXCR from the 5' RACE reads. This table has about 360,000 distinct CDR3 sequences, roughly 14% appearing once. The specimen was blood, either unsorted or a sorted T cell fraction (not recorded which). These receptors all come from a male donor with ankylosing spondylitis or in good health (not recorded which).

This clonotype turned up a few times. The CDR3 is CAITWDSSSYEQYF. The CDR3 nucleotides are TGTGCCATCACGTGGGACAGCAGCTCCTACGAGCAGTACTTC. V usage is TRBV7-9 and J usage is TRBJ2-7, with 7 bases aligning to TRBD1. Germline CDR1 is SEHNR and CDR2 is FQNEAQ (reference sequence). After removal of 10 bases from V and 0 bases from J, the junction contained 9 bases not matched to a gene. The CDR3 has 14 residues. Combining the CDR3 with reference TRBV7-9 and TRBJ2-7 gives the whole variable domain DTGVSQNPRHKITKRGQNVTFRCDPISEHNRLYWYRQTLGQGPEFLTYFQNEAQLEKSRLLSDRFSAERPKGSFSTLEIQRTEQGDSAMYLCAITWDSSSYEQYFGPGTRLTVT.

In its sample, this clonotype was seen a few times. The chain joins TRBV12-3 or TRBV12-4 to TRBJ1-2, with unresolved D. V was trimmed by 1 base and J by 2 bases, leaving 14 bases between them. The CDR3 contains 16 residues. This CDR3 reads CASSLGAGAKNYGYTF. In DNA form, the CDR3 reads TGTGCCAGCAGTTTAGGGGCAGGAGCGAAGAACTATGGCTACACCTTC.

The V and J genes are TRBV6-1 and TRBJ2-7, with D perhaps matching TRBD1 or TRBD2 (6 bases each). Trimming took off 7 bases at V and 3 bases at J, with 19 bases between the two ends. The CDR3 totals 15 residues. The germline V gene has CDR1 MNHNS and CDR2 SASEGT. The CDR3, as DNA: TGTGCCAGCACCCTTACCGGGGGACAAAACTACGAGCAGTACTTC. Translated, it gives CASTLTGGQNYEQYF.

This clonotype has a handful of counts. The chain recombines TRBV27 with TRBJ2-1; D unresolved. From germline, CDR1 is MNHEY and CDR2 SMNVEV (reference sequence). The germline V and J ends were trimmed by 4 bases and 8 bases, with 12 bases remaining between them. The CDR3 consists of 13 residues. The CDR3 nucleotides are TGTGCCAGCAGTTCTAACCTACCTTATGAGCAGTTCTTC. Protein: CASSSNLPYEQFF.